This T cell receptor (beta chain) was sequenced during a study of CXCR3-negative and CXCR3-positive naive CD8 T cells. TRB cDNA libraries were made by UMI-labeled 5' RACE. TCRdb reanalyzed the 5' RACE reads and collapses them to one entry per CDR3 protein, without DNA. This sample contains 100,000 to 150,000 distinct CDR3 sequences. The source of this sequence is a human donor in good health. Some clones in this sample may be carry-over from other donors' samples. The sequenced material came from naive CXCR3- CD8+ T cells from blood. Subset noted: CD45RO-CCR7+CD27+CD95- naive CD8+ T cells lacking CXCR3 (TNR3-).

The CDR3 here is CASSRRDTDYNEQFF. The rearrangement joins TRBV4-3 to TRBJ2-1; TCRdb selects TRBD1, and the lack of DNA leaves this call unchecked. There are 15 residues in the CDR3. The germline CDR1 and CDR2 sequences are LGHNA and YSLEER.